This is a list of T cell receptor beta chains from one sample in a study of cytomegalovirus exposure and HLA in healthy donors. Produced via immunoSEQ multiplex PCR; TCRdb's table is partial and in-frame only. The listing records approximately 120,000 clones. Sequencing was done on a sample of PBMCs. The receptors shown here come from a man younger than 40 in good health and CMV-seronegative. Each CDR3 is given with its conserved first and last residue. A D gene is named only where the DNA matches it firmly.

cdr3_aa j_call d_call v_call
CASTPRAGATNEKLFF TRBJ1-4 - TRBV19
CASSQYNRQLGYTF TRBJ1-2 - TRBV5-4
CASSPPSQDYGYTF TRBJ1-2 - TRBV18
CASSHPRDRVYNEQFF TRBJ2-1 TRBD1 TRBV14
CASSVDRNTEAFF TRBJ1-1 - TRBV9
CASSLAIVSLGGGYTF TRBJ1-2 - TRBV7-2
CASSLSGLLSYEQYF TRBJ2-7 - TRBV28
CASSEGPNTEAFF TRBJ1-1 - TRBV11-2
CASSQGSSYEQYF TRBJ2-7 - TRBV14
CATSTQGRPDPYEQYF - - TRBV15
CASSLSRDSSYEQYF TRBJ2-7 TRBD1 TRBV27
CASSLGAGSGYTF TRBJ1-2 - TRBV28
CASSKGQGYQPQHF TRBJ1-5 TRBD1 TRBV19
CAWSVLGQGGNYGYTF TRBJ1-2 TRBD1 TRBV30
CASSLMGGNTEALF TRBJ1-1 - TRBV19
CASSPGWEGGGYTF TRBJ1-2 - TRBV7-9
CSASRGYEQYF TRBJ2-7 - TRBV29-1
CAWSVTSRLGGLAGGPSYNEQFF TRBJ2-1 TRBD2 TRBV30